Sequencing of this TCR beta chain was carried out in a study of glioma-infiltrating T cells after dendritic cell vaccination (dated by TCRdb to the mid-2010s). In terms of the full investigation: Of the roughly 15 glioblastoma patients in the cohort, all drawn from Phase I and II dendritic cell vaccination trials, 9 were newly diagnosed and 6 had recurrent disease. Each patient was given three intradermal dendritic cell vaccine injections, spaced two weeks apart, in the arm below the axilla. Autologous tumor lysate-pulsed dendritic cell vaccination was administered to the patients between the early 2000s and the early 2010s. In glioblastoma patients vaccinated with dendritic cells, deep sequencing of TCR beta CDR3 regions served to measure the amount of tumor-infiltrating lymphocytes and to compare repertoires between tumor and blood. The vaccine consisted of monocyte-derived dendritic cells cultured less than eight days with IL-4 and GM-CSF, then pulsed overnight with autologous tumor lysate. Survival after dendritic cell vaccination was correlated with TCR sequencing metrics such as TIL content and the overlap between tumor and blood repertoires. The paper as a whole reports these results and caveats: The three-group TCR overlap response model was described as speculative and requiring prospective validation. TCR clonality showed no direct relationship with survival, which suggests that a diverse polyclonal response may be important. The cohort was small and heterogeneous, few patients had complete blood and tumor sets, and even fewer had initial-recurrent tumor pairs. After dendritic cell vaccination, a higher estimated pretreatment TIL content predicted longer time to progression and overall survival.

Note on this clone: The specificity of this receptor is unknown. The record has no base qualities; no much larger clone is one base away.

To be selected, patients needed enough residual fresh-frozen tumor tissue and more than two years of available survival data. Although molecular status otherwise differed among the glioblastoma patients, no patient had an isocitrate dehydrogenase mutation. PBMC collection took place before vaccination, two weeks after the third vaccination, and at tumor progression if progression occurred. The Qiagen DNeasy Blood extraction Kit was used for extraction of genomic DNA. The CDR3 numbers 16 residues from cysteine through phenylalanine. Just CDR3 DNA is preserved here, 48 bases in frame from base 1. Looking up the germline V gene yields CDR1 MNHEY and CDR2 SVGAGI. V is pruned by 4 bases and J by 1 base, leaving 3 bases of the junction without a gene match. TCRB CDR3 regions were amplified from approximately 2 ug genomic DNA, or all available DNA if less, using the immunoSEQ assay. The multiplex PCR employed 60 forward primers targeting TCR V beta segments and 13 reverse primers targeting J beta segments. Synthetic control templates were spiked into each sample at limiting dilution to estimate reads per starting template. The Illumina HiSeq System generated 87 bp sequencing reads. On the study's bioinformatics: PCR and sequencing errors were removed by merging closely related sequences with a nearest neighbor algorithm. TCR overlap was defined as the percentage of unique tumor TCR beta sequences that were also found in the peripheral blood of the same patient. TCRdb limited this immuneACCESS table to in-frame rearrangements with V and J called. A share of clones is missing; checked studies link under half to unresolved V genes, and the rest is unexplained. That table supplies the V and J calls and clone size; D and trimming were determined from the DNA. Counted in this sample were 55,000 to 70,000 clones; approximately 85% of them appeared once. Together, the top ten hold about 9% of the sample.

Sequencing used blood, obtained before dendritic cell vaccination. The TCR was taken from a human donor with glioblastoma. The chain is made from TRBV6-5 and TRBJ2-6; TRBD1 agrees with 8 junctional bases. The CDR3 region: CASSFWTGSGANVLTF. Here is the DNA: TGTGCCAGCAGTTTTTGGACAGGGTCTGGGGCCAACGTCCTGACTTTC.